This TCR beta chain appears in the sequencing data of a study of preoperative IRX-2 immunotherapy in early breast cancer. Clones were sequenced by immunoSEQ multiplex PCR, and TCRdb holds only the in-frame ones, with some missing. This table has 30,000 to 45,000 clones, approximately 80% appearing once. This sample's treatment: preoperative locoregional IRX-2 cytokine immunotherapy. Patients received preoperative, locoregional IRX-2 cytokine immunotherapy in a phase Ib study. Germline V gene sequence: CDR1 LNHDA, CDR2 SQIVND (reference sequence). Trimming took off 4 bases at V and 6 bases at J, with 18 bases between the two ends. The CDR3 is 15 amino acids.

The receptor was derived from a human donor with breast cancer. The chain has TRBV19 and TRBJ1-2; no firm D call. Specimen: lymph node tissue, collected after IRX-2 immunotherapy. The CDR3: CASSTLGTTLDGYTF. The CDR3 nucleotides are TGTGCCAGTAGTACGCTGGGAACCACATTGGATGGCTACACCTTC.